This T cell receptor (beta chain) is from a study of breast tumors, draining lymph nodes, adjacent tissues. General study results and limits: Tumor TCR diversity was below lymph nodes but above nontumor tissue. Data fit most tumor T cells coming from lymph node, expanding in tumor. Data only fit, rather than demonstrated, lymph node origin of most tumor T cells.

The lymph nodes were axillary draining lymph nodes from breast cancer patients. About this clonotype: The antigen remains undetermined. Mismatch with germline at one junction end may stem from a read error.

The length of the CDR3 is 15 residues. Germline V CDR1 and CDR2: SGHRS, YFSETQ. TCRdb called the multiplex PCR reads again in MiXCR, with one record for every CDR3 protein. The table records about 270,000 distinct CDR3 sequences, 30% to 35% of them present only once. Specimen: axillary lymph node tissue. This TCR derives from a female donor with breast cancer. Some clones in this sample may be carry-over from other donors' samples. The chain carries TRBV5-1 and TRBJ2-1; the D gene is possibly TRBD1 (5 bases). This CDR3 reads CAGSLAQGSYNEQFF. In nucleotides, the CDR3 is TGCGCCGGCAGCTTGGCCCAGGGTTCCTACAATGAGCAGTTCTTC.